This note documents a single TCR beta chain sequence. This receptor's antigen is unknown. Base qualities are not provided; no much larger clone lies one nucleotide away. This entry is derived from a study of control samples from healthy donors and cancer patients (dated by TCRdb to the early 2020s). The CDR3 starts with the cysteine, ends with the phenylalanine, and has 15 residues. Solely the CDR3 DNA is kept, with 45 bases framed from the first base. Unmatched junction bases come to 11, with V trimmed by 5 bases and J by 5 bases. CDR1 KGHSH and CDR2 LQKENI were looked up in the germline V gene. Library preparation used the immunoSEQ multiplex PCR assay. The table comes from immuneACCESS by way of TCRdb, which keeps in-frame sequences with V and J called. Part of the clones is missing from these tables; in studies checked, under half for an unresolved V gene and the rest for unknown reasons. The sample yields just over 150,000 clones; more than 85% were counted once. About 2.4% of the sample belongs to the ten largest clones.

This clonotype originated in a man over 45 in good health. Material for sequencing was blood. The rearranged segments are TRBV18 and TRBJ2-7; 8 bases in the middle match TRBD1. The CDR3 protein: CASSFTGTGDDEQYF. The bases read TGTGCCAGCTCATTTACCGGGACAGGCGACGACGAGCAGTACTTC.